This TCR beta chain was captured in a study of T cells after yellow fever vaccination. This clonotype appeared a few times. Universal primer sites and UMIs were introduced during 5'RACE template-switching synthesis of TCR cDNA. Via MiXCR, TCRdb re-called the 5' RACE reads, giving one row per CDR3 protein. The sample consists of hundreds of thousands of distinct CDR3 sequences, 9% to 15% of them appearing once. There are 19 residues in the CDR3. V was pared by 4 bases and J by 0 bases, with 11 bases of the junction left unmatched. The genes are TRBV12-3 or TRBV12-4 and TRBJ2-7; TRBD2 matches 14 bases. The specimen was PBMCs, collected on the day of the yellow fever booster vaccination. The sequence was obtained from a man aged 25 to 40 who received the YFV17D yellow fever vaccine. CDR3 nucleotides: TGTGCCAGCAGTTCCTTCTGGACTAGCGGGAGGTTTAGCTCCTACGAGCAGTACTTC. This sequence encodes CASSSFWTSGRFSSYEQYF.